This TCR beta chain was documented in a study of sequential checkpoint blockade in melanoma. Repertoires were generated with immunoSEQ multiplex PCR, while TCRdb's copy carries only in-frame clones and drops some. The top ten hold more than 11% of the sample, which has fewer than 13,000 clones, around 78% seen once. CDR1 and CDR2 from the germline V gene are PRHDT and FYEKMQ (reference sequence). CDR3 length: 14 residues. V gave up 5 bases and J gave up 1 base, with 11 bases separating them. The treatment denotes: randomized to nivolumab then ipilimumab (arm A) or the reverse (arm B). Live CD3+CD8+ CD19− CD56− cells were sorted from PBMCs.

The sequence came from a human donor with melanoma. The V and J genes are TRBV13 and TRBJ1-1, with D possibly TRBD1 on 5 matching bases. The sequencing used CD8+ T cells sorted from blood (inferred from file names), collected from a patient given nivolumab and ipilimumab in sequence. The CDR3 DNA reads as TGTGCCAGCAGCCACACCAGGGCGAACACTGAAGCTTTCTTT. Its protein product is CASSHTRANTEAFF.